This TCR beta chain derives from a study of T cells in Graves' hyperthyroidism and ophthalmopathy. Looking at the study overall: At initial diagnosis, before any treatment had begun, peripheral blood was obtained.

Turning to this clonotype: Its antigen is still unknown.

Uncontrolled infection, other autoimmune disease, pregnancy and lactation each barred patients from inclusion. Clinicians diagnosed patients from clinical symptoms, serum thyroxine and TRAb, thyroid ultrasound and orbital computed tomography. RNA transcripts provided the source from which TCR beta CDR3 regions were amplified. Initially, a first-round RT-PCR of the TCR CDR3 employed the HTBI primer set. In TCRdb, the multiplex PCR reads were re-called with MiXCR into one record per CDR3 protein. The sample has 560,000 or so distinct CDR3 sequences; less than 20% are singletons. There are 16 residues in the CDR3. V lost 6 bases and J lost 5; bases outside the gene matches: 16. Germline V gene data show CDR1 as MNHEY and CDR2 as SMNVEV (reference sequence). The study's findings and limits: Most clonotypes expanded in the thyroid (above 0.001) were also present in blood.

Sequencing input: blood. The origin of this receptor is a man in his forties with Graves' ophthalmopathy. The chain combines TRBV27 with TRBJ2-7, with TRBD1 matching 7 bases. The CDR3: CASSLTLGQALNEQYF. The CDR3 DNA is TGTGCCAGCAGCTTAACCCTTGGACAGGCTTTGAACGAGCAGTACTTC.